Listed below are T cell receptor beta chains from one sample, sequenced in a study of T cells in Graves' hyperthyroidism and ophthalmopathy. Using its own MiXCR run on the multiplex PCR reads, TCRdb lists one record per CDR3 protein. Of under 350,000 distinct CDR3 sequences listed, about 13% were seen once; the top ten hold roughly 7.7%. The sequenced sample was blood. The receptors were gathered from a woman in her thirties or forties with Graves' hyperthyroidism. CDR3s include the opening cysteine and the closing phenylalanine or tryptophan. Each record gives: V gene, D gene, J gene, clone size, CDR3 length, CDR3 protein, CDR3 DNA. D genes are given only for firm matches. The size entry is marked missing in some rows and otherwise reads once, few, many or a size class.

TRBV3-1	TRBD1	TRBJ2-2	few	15	CASSQEGQGAEELFF	TGTGCCAGCAGCCAAGAGGGACAGGGGGCCGAGGAGCTGTTTTTT
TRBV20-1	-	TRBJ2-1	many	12	CGLVLGENEQFF	TGCGGATTGGTTCTTGGGGAAAATGAGCAGTTCTTC
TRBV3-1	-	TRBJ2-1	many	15	CASSQTLGGLNEQFF	TGTGCCAGCAGCCAAACGTTAGGGGGTTTGAATGAGCAGTTCTTC
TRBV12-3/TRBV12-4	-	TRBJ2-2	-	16	CASSPAVGPSTGELFF	TGTGCCAGCAGCCCTGCTGTGGGGCCCTCCACCGGGGAGCTGTTTTTT
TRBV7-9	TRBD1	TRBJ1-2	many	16	CASSLDTTGGRDGYTF	TGTGCCAGCAGCTTAGACACGACAGGGGGCAGGGATGGCTACACCTTC
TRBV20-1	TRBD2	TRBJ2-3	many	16	CSARDAGRASTDTQYF	TGCAGTGCTAGAGACGCCGGGAGGGCGAGCACAGATACGCAGTATTTT
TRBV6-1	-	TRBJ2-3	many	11	CASSDTSAKYF	TGTGCCAGCAGTGACACTTCGGCGAAGTATTTT
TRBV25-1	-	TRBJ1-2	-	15	CASSEGTGGADSYTF	TGTGCCAGCAGTGAAGGAACCGGAGGCGCAGACTCCTACACCTTC
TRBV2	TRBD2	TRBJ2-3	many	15	CASSAGGRPADTQYF	TGTGCCAGCAGTGCTGGCGGGAGGCCAGCAGATACGCAGTATTTT
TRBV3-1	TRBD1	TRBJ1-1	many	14	CASSQARGTTEAFF	TGTGCCAGCAGCCAAGCCAGGGGGACCACTGAAGCTTTCTTT
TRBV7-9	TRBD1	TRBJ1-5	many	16	CASSSDRGLSNQPQHF	TGTGCCAGCAGCTCTGACAGGGGGCTGAGCAATCAGCCCCAGCATTTT
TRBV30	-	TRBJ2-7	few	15	CAWSVRSRVIHEQYF	TGTGCCTGGAGTGTACGGAGTAGGGTCATCCACGAGCAGTACTTC
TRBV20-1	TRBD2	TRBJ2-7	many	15	CSARGERESSYEQYF	TGCAGTGCTAGAGGAGAGCGGGAGAGCTCCTACGAGCAGTACTTC
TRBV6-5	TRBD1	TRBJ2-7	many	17	CASSYSRGGTGITEQYF	TGTGCCAGCAGTTACTCGCGGGGCGGGACAGGGATCACCGAGCAGTACTTC
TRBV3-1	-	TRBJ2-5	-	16	CASSTVARSRKETQYF	TGTGCCAGCAGCACAGTAGCGCGGTCTCGGAAGGAGACCCAGTACTTC
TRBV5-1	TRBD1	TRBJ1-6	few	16	CASSPAGTGGESPLHF	TGCGCCAGCAGTCCTGCCGGGACAGGGGGCGAGTCACCCCTCCACTTT
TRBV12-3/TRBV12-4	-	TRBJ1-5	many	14	CASSFTGPKEPQHF	TGTGCCAGCAGTTTTACAGGGCCGAAGGAGCCCCAGCATTTT
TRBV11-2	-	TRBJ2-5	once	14	CASSPRLGGEAQYF	TGTGCCAGCAGCCCGCGCCTGGGTGGAGAGGCCCAGTACTTC
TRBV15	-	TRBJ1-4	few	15	CATSRDRLTNEKLFF	TGTGCCACCAGCAGAGACAGGTTGACTAATGAAAAACTGTTTTTT
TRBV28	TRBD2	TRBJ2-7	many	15	CASSPMTSGSYEQYF	TGTGCCAGCAGTCCCATGACTAGCGGCTCCTACGAGCAGTACTTC
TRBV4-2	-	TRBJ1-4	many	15	CASSQVTGVGRKLFF	TGTGCCAGCAGCCAAGTCACGGGGGTAGGACGAAAACTGTTTTTT
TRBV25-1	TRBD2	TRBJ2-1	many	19	CASSELVGVREGLYNEQFF	TGTGCCAGCAGTGAATTGGTTGGAGTGAGGGAGGGCCTCTACAATGAGCAGTTCTTC
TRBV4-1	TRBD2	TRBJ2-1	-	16	CASSQDSASGYNEQFF	TGCGCCAGCAGCCAAGATTCGGCTAGCGGCTACAATGAGCAGTTCTTC
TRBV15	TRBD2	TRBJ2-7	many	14	CATSALAGVGEQYF	TGTGCCACCAGCGCTCTAGCGGGAGTTGGAGAGCAGTACTTC
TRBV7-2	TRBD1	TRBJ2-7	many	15	CASSFYRGLAYEQYF	TGTGCCAGCAGCTTTTACAGGGGGCTGGCCTACGAGCAGTACTTC
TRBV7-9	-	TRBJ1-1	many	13	CASSLMQGYEAFF	TGTGCCAGCAGCTTAATGCAGGGTTATGAAGCTTTCTTT
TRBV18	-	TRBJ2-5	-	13	CASSPQPEETQYF	TGTGCCAGCTCACCTCAGCCTGAAGAGACCCAGTACTTC
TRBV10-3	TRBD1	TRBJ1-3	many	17	CAISTGQVLSSGNTIYF	TGTGCCATCAGTACTGGACAGGTCCTCTCCTCTGGAAACACCATATATTTT
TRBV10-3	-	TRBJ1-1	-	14	CAISFPNGNTEAFF	TGTGCCATCAGTTTCCCAAATGGGAACACTGAAGCTTTCTTT
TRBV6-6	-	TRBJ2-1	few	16	CASSSMAGESYNEQFF	TGTGCCAGCAGTTCCATGGCGGGTGAATCCTACAATGAGCAGTTCTTC
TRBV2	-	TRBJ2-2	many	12	CASRFPTGELFF	TGTGCCAGCAGGTTCCCAACCGGGGAGCTGTTTTTT
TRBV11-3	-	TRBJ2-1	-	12	CASSFEGAEQFF	TGTGCCAGCAGCTTTGAAGGGGCTGAGCAGTTCTTC
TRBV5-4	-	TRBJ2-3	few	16	CASSSHGAAQEDTQYF	TGTGCCAGCAGCTCCCACGGGGCGGCCCAGGAGGATACGCAGTATTTT
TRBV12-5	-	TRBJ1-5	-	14	CASGLWGGGMTQHF	TGTGCTAGTGGTTTGTGGGGGGGGGGGATGACCCAGCATTTT
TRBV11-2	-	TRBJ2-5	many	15	CASSPRRASGETQYF	TGTGCCAGCAGCCCACGACGTGCGAGTGGAGAGACCCAGTACTTC
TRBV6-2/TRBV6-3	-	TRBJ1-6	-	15	CASSRRGGNNSPLHF	TGTGCCAGCAGTCGACGCGGGGGCAATAATTCACCCCTCCACTTT
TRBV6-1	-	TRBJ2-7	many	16	CASSERTASFSYEQYF	TGTGCCAGCAGTGAACGGACAGCTTCCTTCTCCTACGAGCAGTACTTC
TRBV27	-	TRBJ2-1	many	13	CASSLLGANEQFF	TGTGCCAGCAGTTTACTTGGGGCCAATGAGCAGTTCTTC
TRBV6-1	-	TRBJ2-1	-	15	CASKGLFSSYNEQFF	TGTGCCAGTAAGGGGCTATTTAGCTCCTACAATGAGCAGTTCTTC
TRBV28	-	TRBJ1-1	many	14	CASSLLGGSAEAFF	TGTGCCAGCAGTTTATTGGGGGGAAGCGCTGAAGCTTTCTTT
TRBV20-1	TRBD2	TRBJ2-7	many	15	CSARDASGSYYEQYF	TGCAGTGCTAGAGATGCTAGCGGGAGTTACTACGAGCAGTACTTC
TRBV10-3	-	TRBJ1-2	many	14	CATNQGSESYGYTF	TGTGCCACAAACCAGGGTTCGGAGAGCTATGGCTACACCTTC
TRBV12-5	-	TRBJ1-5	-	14	CASGRGRGGQPQHF	TGTGCTAGTGGTAGGGGACGGGGAGGTCAGCCCCAGCATTTT
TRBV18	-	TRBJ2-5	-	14	CASSPPNQGETQYF	TGTGCCAGCTCACCACCGAACCAGGGAGAGACCCAGTACTTC
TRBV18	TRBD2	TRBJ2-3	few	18	CASSPTKTSGVITDTQYF	TGTGCCAGCTCACCAACCAAGACTAGCGGGGTAATCACAGATACGCAGTATTTT
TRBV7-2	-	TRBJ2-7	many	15	CASSLDGNTAYEQYF	TGTGCCAGCAGCTTAGACGGGAATACCGCCTACGAGCAGTACTTC
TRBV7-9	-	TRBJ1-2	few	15	CASSSSGPGNYGYTF	TGTGCCAGCAGCTCGTCGGGACCGGGTAACTATGGCTACACCTTC
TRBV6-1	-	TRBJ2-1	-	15	CASSPDWSSYNEQFF	TGTGCCAGCAGCCCGGACTGGAGCTCCTACAATGAGCAGTTCTTC
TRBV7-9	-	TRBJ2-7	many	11	CASGLTYEQYF	TGTGCCAGCGGACTTACCTACGAGCAGTACTTC
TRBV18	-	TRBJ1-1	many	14	CASSPGHVNTEAFF	TGTGCCAGCTCACCTGGACACGTAAACACTGAAGCTTTCTTT
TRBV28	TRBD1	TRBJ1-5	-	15	CASSLGQGAIQPQHF	TGTGCCAGCAGCCTGGGACAGGGGGCGATTCAGCCCCAGCATTTT
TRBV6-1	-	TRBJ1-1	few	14	CASSEKGGLGEAFF	TGTGCCAGCAGTGAAAAAGGGGGGCTTGGTGAAGCTTTCTTT
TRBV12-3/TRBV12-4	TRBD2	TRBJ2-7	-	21	CASSRDQWTSGRVGGGNEQYF	TGTGCCAGCAGTCGAGACCAATGGACTAGCGGGAGGGTAGGGGGCGGGAATGAGCAGTACTTC
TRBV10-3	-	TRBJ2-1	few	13	CAITSGGANEQFF	TGTGCCATCACCTCCGGAGGAGCCAATGAGCAGTTCTTC
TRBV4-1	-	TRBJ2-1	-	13	CASSQDLLNEQFF	TGCGCCAGCAGCCAAGATTTACTCAATGAGCAGTTCTTC
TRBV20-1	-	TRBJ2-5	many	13	CSALRGGEETQYF	TGCAGTGCCTTACGGGGTGGCGAAGAGACCCAGTACTTC
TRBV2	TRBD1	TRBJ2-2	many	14	CASGEGQGYGELFF	TGTGCCAGCGGAGAGGGACAGGGGTACGGGGAGCTGTTTTTT
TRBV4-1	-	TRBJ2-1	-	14	CASSQDGRNNEQFF	TGCGCCAGCAGCCAAGACGGACGGAACAATGAGCAGTTCTTC